The 32 T cell receptor beta chains below were found in one sample sequenced in a study of chemoradiotherapy in HPV16-positive cancers. TCRdb's table, derived via immunoSEQ multiplex PCR, lists solely in-frame clones and lacks some. The sample records approximately 6,100 clones, 80% to 90% being singletons. Sequencing was performed on blood, taken from a patient who underwent chemoradiotherapy. Source of these receptors: a human donor with HPV-associated anogenital cancer.

A single count supports this clone. The chain carries TRBV4-1 and TRBJ1-4; 8 bases align to TRBD1. The CDR3 is 16 amino acids. V gave up 4 bases and J gave up 3 bases; unmatched junction bases: 7. Germline assignment: CDR1 MGHRA and CDR2 YSYEKL. The chain's CDR3 is CASSPPPGQANEKLFF. In DNA, the CDR3 is TGCGCCAGCAGCCCCCCTCCGGGACAGGCTAATGAAAAACTGTTTTTT.

The V call is TRBV6-1, the J call TRBJ1-2; 9 bases match TRBD1. V shed 6 bases and J 8 bases; nucleotides not matched to a gene: 7. This CDR3 contains 13 residues. Per germline, CDR1 MNHNS and CDR2 SASEGT. The CDR3, as DNA: TGTGCCAGCAGGGGGGACAGGGTTAAGGGCTACACCTTC. Translation gives CASRGDRVKGYTF.

This clone has just one count. V gene TRBV7-9 combines with J gene TRBJ2-1; TRBD2 aligns across 10 bases. The V gene's germline CDR1 is SEHNR and CDR2 FQNEAQ (reference sequence). The CDR3 runs to 15 residues. V lost 5 bases to trimming and J lost 4 bases; unmatched junction nucleotides: 5. CDR3 region: CASSRVLAGYNEQFF. CDR3 DNA: TGTGCCAGCAGCCGCGTACTAGCGGGGTACAATGAGCAGTTCTTC.

The rearrangement joins TRBV7-3 to TRBJ1-1, with 8 bases fitting TRBD1. The CDR3 is made up of 14 amino acids. The J segment lost 7 bases and the V segment lost 4 bases, leaving 8 bases of the junction unmatched. The germline CDR1 and CDR2 sequences are SGHTA and FQGTGA. In DNA form, the CDR3 reads TGTGCCAGCAGCTCTATTCAGGGGGCTGATGAAGCTTTCTTT. It translates to CASSSIQGADEAFF.

The chain joins TRBV10-3 to TRBJ1-6; D call uncertain. The germline V gene has CDR1 ENHRY and CDR2 SYGVKD. This CDR3 has 14 residues. Trimming stripped 4 bases from V and 4 bases from J, with 8 bases between. This chain's CDR3 is CAISGGVYNSPLHF. The CDR3 region has the DNA TGTGCCATCAGTGGTGGGGTATATAATTCACCCCTCCACTTT.

V gene TRBV2 combines with J gene TRBJ2-4; D may be TRBD1 (5 bases). Germline loops: CDR1 SNHLY, CDR2 FYNNEI. With 4 bases removed from V and 4 bases from J, the gap between germline ends came to 11 bases. This CDR3 has 14 residues. Written as DNA, the CDR3 is TGTGCCAGCAGTGCGCAGGGATTAAAAAACATTCAGTACTTC. Protein sequence: CASSAQGLKNIQYF. Combining the CDR3 with reference TRBV2 and TRBJ2-4 gives the whole variable domain EPEVTQTPSHQVTQMGQEVILRCVPISNHLYFYWYRQILGQKVEFLVSFYNNEISEKSEIFDDQFSVERPDGSNFTLKIRSTKLEDSAMYFCASSAQGLKNIQYFGAGTRLSVL.

The chain uses TRBV18 and TRBJ1-1; 7 bases are shared with TRBD1. Trimming removed 4 bases from V and 4 bases from J; junction bases left unmatched: 12. The CDR3 contains 16 residues. Looked up from germline, CDR1 is KGHSH and CDR2 is LQKENI. The CDR3 protein is CASSQLTGQVGTEAFF. The DNA for the CDR3 is TGTGCCAGCTCACAACTGACAGGGCAGGTTGGCACTGAAGCTTTCTTT.

This rearrangement joins TRBV18 to TRBJ2-2; D is unclear. Trimming left V 3 bases short and J 3 bases short, with 8 bases between. In germline, CDR1 is KGHSH, CDR2 LQKENI. This CDR3 contains 14 residues. CDR3 in DNA: TGTGCCAGCTCACCTATATTGGACACCGGGGAGCTGTTTTTT. It is translated as CASSPILDTGELFF.

This clone was seen just once. The genes are TRBV18 and TRBJ2-5; D is unclear. Per the germline V gene, CDR1 is KGHSH and CDR2 is LQKENI. The V gene lost 8 bases and the J gene lost 1 base, with 17 bases spanning the gap. This CDR3 contains 15 residues. The CDR3 sequence is CASVKTRTTQETQYF. Here the CDR3 DNA reads TGTGCCAGCGTCAAGACCCGAACTACCCAAGAGACCCAGTACTTC.

The gene calls are TRBV18 and TRBJ1-1; 8 bases align to TRBD1. The V gene's germline CDR1 is KGHSH and CDR2 LQKENI. J gave up 1 base and V 4 bases, and 5 bases lay outside the gene matches. This CDR3 spans 15 amino acids. CDR3 region: CASSLGQVTNTEAFF. CDR3 nucleotide sequence: TGTGCCAGCTCACTGGGACAGGTCACGAACACTGAAGCTTTCTTT.

The count of this clone is one. This sequence joins TRBV4-3 and TRBJ2-2; 15 bases agree with TRBD2. V gave up 0 bases and J gave up 0 bases; unmatched junction bases: 8. The CDR3 has 21 amino acids. Germline loops: CDR1 LGHNA, CDR2 YSLEER. The CDR3 region has the DNA TGCGCCAGCAGCCAAGATCTAAGGACTAGCGGGGGGGCCTCGAACACCGGGGAGCTGTTTTTT. Amino acids: CASSQDLRTSGGASNTGELFF.

The chain combines TRBV6-1 with TRBJ1-4, with unresolved D. Germline CDR1 and CDR2: MNHNS and SASEGT. Trimming took 7 bases from V and 7 from J, leaving 13 bases between them. The CDR3 extends over 13 amino acids. Here the CDR3 DNA reads TGTGCCAGCACCGTGGGTTCGGGTGAAAAACTGTTTTTT. Amino acid sequence: CASTVGSGEKLFF.

The V and J genes are TRBV29-1 and TRBJ1-2; 11 nucleotides agree with TRBD1. The CDR3 length is 20 residues. Per the germline V gene, CDR1 is SQVTM and CDR2 is ANQGSEA. Unmatched junction bases numbered 29, after V lost 6 bases and J lost 8 bases. The CDR3 is CSVGRPGQGGLLGPMLGYTF. CDR3 in DNA: TGCAGCGTCGGGAGGCCGGGACAGGGGGGGTTGTTAGGCCCGATGTTGGGCTACACCTTC. Based on the CDR3 plus reference TRBV29-1 and TRBJ1-2, the full variable domain is SAVISQKPSRDICQRGTSLTIQCQVDSQVTMMFWYRQQPGQSLTLIATANQGSEATYESGFVIDKFPISRPNLTFSTLTVSNMSPEDSSIYLCSVGRPGQGGLLGPMLGYTFGSGTRLTVV.

The rearrangement joins TRBV5-1 to TRBJ1-2; 7 bases map to TRBD1. The trim removed 4 bases at V and 11 bases at J, leaving 14 bases unmatched. Germline V lookup: CDR1 SGHRS, CDR2 YFSETQ. The CDR3 consists of 14 residues. CDR3 in DNA: TGCGCCAGCAGCGAGACAGGGTCCCTCCCACTATACACCTTC. The encoded protein is CASSETGSLPLYTF.

This clone was counted once. The chain carries TRBV7-2 and TRBJ2-3; maybe TRBD2 (7 bases). Germline CDR1 SGHTA, CDR2 FQGNSA. Trimming cost V 1 base and J 2 bases, with 13 bases left between them. The CDR3 covers 16 residues. The CDR3 sequence: CASSLVVGGLTDTQYF. The CDR3 DNA sequence: TGTGCCAGCAGCTTAGTGGTGGGGGGGCTCACAGATACGCAGTATTTT.

The chain links TRBV4-1 to TRBJ2-1; 8 nucleotides align to TRBD1. Losses at the gene ends were 4 bases for V and 1 base for J; bases not matched to a gene: 3. There are 15 residues in the CDR3. Germline CDR1 is MGHRA and CDR2 is YSYEKL. Here the CDR3 reads CASSLGQVSYNEQFF. In nucleotides, the CDR3 is TGCGCCAGCAGCCTGGGACAGGTTTCCTACAATGAGCAGTTCTTC.

The V gene is TRBV7-2, the J gene TRBJ1-2, with 7 bases lining up with TRBD1. The trim removed 4 bases at V and 4 bases at J, leaving 3 bases unmatched. The CDR3 spans 13 residues. Germline V lookup: CDR1 SGHTA, CDR2 FQGNSA. The CDR3 DNA sequence: TGTGCCAGCAGCTCTGGGACAGCCTATGGCTACACCTTC. Translating gives CASSSGTAYGYTF.

The rearrangement links TRBV18 to TRBJ1-2; no firm D call. The germline V gene encodes CDR1 KGHSH and CDR2 LQKENI. The CDR3 spans 15 residues. Trimming stripped 5 bases from V and 2 bases from J, with 15 bases between. This chain's CDR3 is CASSAVKTENYGYTF. The CDR3 nucleotides are TGTGCCAGCTCAGCCGTTAAGACGGAAAACTATGGCTACACCTTC.

The V gene is TRBV2, the J gene TRBJ2-2; D could derive from TRBD1 or TRBD2 (6 bases each). CDR3 size: 15 residues. The germline V gene encodes CDR1 SNHLY and CDR2 FYNNEI. Trimming removed 6 bases from V and 1 base from J, with 12 bases in between. The CDR3 region is CASRGRGRNTGELFF. In DNA, the CDR3 is TGTGCCAGCAGGGGCCGGGGGCGGAACACCGGGGAGCTGTTTTTT.

The rearrangement uses TRBV27 and TRBJ2-7; TRBD1 might be the D (6 bases). Trimming removed 5 bases from V and 6 bases from J, with 20 bases in between. The CDR3 is made up of 15 amino acids. CDR1 and CDR2 (germline): MNHEY, SMNVEV (reference sequence). CDR3 region: CASSPGGHPYGEQYF. The CDR3 DNA reads TGTGCCAGCAGTCCTGGGGGCCACCCTTATGGCGAGCAGTACTTC.

The gene calls are TRBV5-5 and TRBJ2-1; D possibly matches TRBD1 or TRBD2 (6 bases each). The CDR3 is made up of 17 amino acids. Germline assignment: CDR1 SGHKS and CDR2 YYEKEE (reference sequence). Trimming left V 0 bases short and J 8 bases short, with 21 bases between. The chain's CDR3 is CASSLGFGGGPLYEQFF. The CDR3 region has the DNA TGTGCCAGCAGCTTGGGTTTCGGGGGCGGCCCCTTGTATGAGCAGTTCTTC.

This chain uses TRBV29-1 with TRBJ2-1, with D possibly matching TRBD2 (6 bases). This CDR3 region has 15 residues. Per germline, CDR1 SQVTM and CDR2 ANQGSEA. Trimming took 6 bases from V and 4 from J, leaving 19 bases between them. CDR3 bases: TGCAGCGTGGCCGGGACTGCGTACCGTTACAATGAGCAGTTCTTC. Translated: CSVAGTAYRYNEQFF.

This clone was found a few times. This chain connects TRBV4-1 to TRBJ1-5, with 8 bases fitting TRBD1. After removal of 0 bases from V and 6 bases from J, the junction contained 1 base not matched to a gene. The CDR3 is 14 residues long. Per the germline V gene, CDR1 is MGHRA and CDR2 is YSYEKL. The CDR3 region has the DNA TGCGCCAGCAGCCAAGAGGGACAGGCTCAGCCCCAGCATTTT. It codes for CASSQEGQAQPQHF.

This clone occurred a few times. V and J are TRBV4-1 and TRBJ1-1; D not resolved. CDR1 and CDR2 from the germline V gene are MGHRA and YSYEKL. The CDR3 sequence is 14 residues long. V lost 3 bases and J 2 bases, leaving 10 bases between the germline ends. CDR3 DNA sequence: TGCGCCAGCAGCCAGGGGATTATCAACACTGAAGCTTTCTTT. It codes for CASSQGIINTEAFF.

The rearrangement links TRBV29-1 to TRBJ1-4; weak D call: TRBD1 (5 bases). In germline, CDR1 is SQVTM, CDR2 ANQGSEA. The CDR3 consists of 13 residues. V lost 1 base to trimming and J lost 7 bases, with 10 bases between them. The DNA for the CDR3 is TGCAGCGTTGAAGTAGGGGCCTTTGAAAAACTGTTTTTT. Its protein product is CSVEVGAFEKLFF.

The genes are TRBV28 and TRBJ1-5, with a tentative D call TRBD1 (6 bases). Between the trimmed V and J ends, which lost 5 bases and 5 bases, there was a span of 13 bases. Germline V gene data show CDR1 as MDHEN and CDR2 as SYDVKM. This CDR3 has 14 amino acids. CDR3 in amino acids: CASSRTGTYQPQHF. In DNA form, the CDR3 reads TGTGCCAGCAGTCGTACCGGGACATATCAGCCCCAGCATTTT.

The V call is TRBV19, the J call TRBJ1-2; no clear D. V gave up 2 bases and J gave up 7 bases, with 11 bases separating them. The CDR3 loop spans 13 amino acids. CDR1 is LNHDA, CDR2 SQIVND, per germline (reference sequence). In DNA, the CDR3 is TGTGCCAGTAGTATATGGGGAACCCTTGGCTACACCTTC. This codes for CASSIWGTLGYTF. Looking up the rest from reference TRBV19 and TRBJ1-2 gives the full variable domain: DGGITQSPKYLFRKEGQNVTLSCEQNLNHDAMYWYRQDPGQGLRLIYYSQIVNDFQKGDIAEGYSVSREKKESFPLTVTSAQKNPTAFYLCASSIWGTLGYTFGSGTRLTVV.

The sample holds a few counts of this clone. The rearrangement links TRBV6-1 to TRBJ2-7, with TRBD1 identical over 8 bases. J gave up 7 bases and V 7 bases, and 9 bases lay outside the gene matches. The CDR3 is 13 residues long. Germline CDR1 MNHNS, CDR2 SASEGT. The CDR3 spells CASNFQGAREQYF. The CDR3 nucleotides read TGTGCCAGCAATTTTCAGGGGGCGCGGGAGCAGTACTTC.

This rearrangement joins TRBV28 to TRBJ2-1; 10 bases are shared with TRBD2. The V gene end was trimmed by 4 bases and the J gene end by 0 bases; junction bases not matched to a gene: 6. The CDR3 is made up of 17 amino acids. CDR1 is MDHEN and CDR2 is SYDVKM in the germline V gene. CDR3 protein: CASSSTSGVSSYNEQFF. The CDR3 DNA reads as TGTGCCAGCAGTTCAACTAGCGGGGTGAGCTCCTACAATGAGCAGTTCTTC.

The chain employs TRBV15 and TRBJ2-5; D is possibly TRBD2 (5 bases). This CDR3 is 13 amino acids long. Germline V gives CDR1 LNHNV, CDR2 YYDKDF (reference sequence). V shed 6 bases and J shed 0 bases, with 8 bases lying between them. CDR3 in amino acids: CATRGGYQETQYF. The CDR3 region has the DNA TGTGCCACCAGGGGCGGGTACCAAGAGACCCAGTACTTC.

V gene TRBV19 combines with J gene TRBJ1-5, with D possibly TRBD1 on 6 matching bases. The V gene lost 3 bases and the J gene lost 6 bases, with 15 bases spanning the gap. CDR3 length equals 15 residues. In germline, CDR1 is LNHDA, CDR2 SQIVND (reference sequence). DNA of the CDR3: TGTGCCAGTAGTATCCAAGGGGGGGTTGTTCAGCCCCAGCATTTT. Protein: CASSIQGGVVQPQHF.

This chain links TRBV18 with TRBJ2-3; 7 positions agree with TRBD2. In germline, CDR1 is KGHSH, CDR2 LQKENI. This CDR3 region has 16 residues. The ends lost 3 bases at V and 2 bases at J; junction bases unmatched: 8. In nucleotides, the CDR3 is TGTGCCAGCTCACCGAAACTAGCGTTCGCCACAGATACGCAGTATTTT. This gives the protein CASSPKLAFATDTQYF. The full variable domain, completed using reference TRBV18 and TRBJ2-3, is NAGVMQNPRHLVRRRGQEARLRCSPMKGHSHVYWYRQLPEEGLKFMVYLQKENIIDESGMPKERFSAEFPKEGPSILRIQQVVRGDSAAYFCASSPKLAFATDTQYFGPGTRLTVL.